The clone carrying this T cell receptor beta chain was seen only a few times. Antigen unknown. The data were taken from a study of T-cell memory formation after mild COVID-19. Study-level findings and limits: Those CD4+ clones that contracted were mainly in CM and EM (CD8+ ones in EMRA).

This CDR3 comprises 13 residues. Germline values: CDR1 MNHEY, CDR2 SVGAGI. The junction had 5 bases not matched to a gene; V was cut back by 7 bases and J by 4 bases. Researchers used 5'RACE with constant-segment primers to make TCR alpha and TCR beta cDNA libraries that carry sample barcodes and UMIs. TCRdb used MiXCR to reprocess the 5' RACE reads, holding one entry per CDR3 protein. The data contain 150,000 to 200,000 distinct CDR3 sequences, around a tenth of them singletons. The chain uses TRBV6-5 and TRBJ1-1; TRBD1 matches 8 bases. What was sequenced was PBMCs or a T cell subset sorted from them (not recorded which). This TCR came from a man aged 18 to 30 who had mild COVID-19 (a few samples of this study predate the infection). Cell type and time point are not known. The DNA of the CDR3 is TGTGCCAGCACAGGACAGGGTCCCACTGAAGCTTTCTTT. Encoded protein: CASTGQGPTEAFF.